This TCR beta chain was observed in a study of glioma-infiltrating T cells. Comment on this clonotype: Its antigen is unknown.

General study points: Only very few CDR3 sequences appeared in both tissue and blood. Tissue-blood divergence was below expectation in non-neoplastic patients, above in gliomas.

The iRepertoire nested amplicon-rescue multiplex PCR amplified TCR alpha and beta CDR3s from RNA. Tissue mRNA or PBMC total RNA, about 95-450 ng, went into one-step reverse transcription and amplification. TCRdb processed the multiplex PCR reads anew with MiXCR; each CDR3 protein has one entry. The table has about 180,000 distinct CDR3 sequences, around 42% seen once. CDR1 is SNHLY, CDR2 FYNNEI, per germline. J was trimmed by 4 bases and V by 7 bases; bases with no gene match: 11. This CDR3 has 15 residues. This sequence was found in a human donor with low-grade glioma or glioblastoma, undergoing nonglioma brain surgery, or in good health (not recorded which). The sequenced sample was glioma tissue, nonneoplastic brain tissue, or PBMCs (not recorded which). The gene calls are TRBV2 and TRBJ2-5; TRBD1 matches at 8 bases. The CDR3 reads CASTTSRGLRETQYF. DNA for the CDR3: TGTGCCAGCACTACTTCCAGGGGGCTTCGAGAGACCCAGTACTTC.